Below, 7 T cell receptor beta chains from the same sample are listed, as sequenced in a study of regulatory T cells in long-lasting Graves disease. The time point is: newly diagnosed GD, antithyroid drugs for less than 3 months. PBMC RNA was the source of the TCR library. Investigators prepared the TCR beta libraries by applying iRepertoire HTBI primers and Arm-PCR of CDR3 regions. TCRdb independently ran MiXCR on the multiplex PCR reads; one entry per CDR3 protein. The table lists some 560,000 distinct CDR3 sequences, 15% to 20% of them singletons, with around 25% in the top ten. This sample also appeared in a second study, on T cells in Graves' hyperthyroidism and ophthalmopathy.

The sample here was peripheral blood mononuclear cells (PBMCs), taken at new diagnosis, from a patient treated with antithyroid drugs. These receptors came from a woman aged 35-60 years with Graves disease.

As to this clonotype: It may be a read error: a sequence one base away is much more abundant. This rearrangement joins TRBV6-2 or TRBV6-3 to TRBJ2-7; 7 bases match TRBD1. CDR3 length: 16 amino acids. Germline assignment: CDR1 MNHEY and CDR2 SVGEGT. The CDR3 here is CASGYSTSQGAYEQYF. The CDR3 DNA sequence: TGTGCCAGCGGTTACTCGACGAGTCAGGGGGCCTACGAGCAGTACTTC.

This rearrangement joins TRBV12-3 or TRBV12-4 to TRBJ1-5, with D possibly TRBD1 on 5 matching bases. CDR3 length: 11 residues. V was pared by 11 bases and J by 7 bases, with 12 bases between. The DNA for the CDR3 is TGTGCCGGACCAGGGTCCCAGCCCCAGCATTTT. Protein product: CAGPGSQPQHF.

The sample holds many counts of this clonotype. The chain joins TRBV29-1 to TRBJ2-1; 10 positions match TRBD2. V lost 2 bases, J lost 7 bases, and 8 bases stayed unmatched. The CDR3 has 15 residues. Germline V gene sequence: CDR1 SQVTM, CDR2 ANQGSEA. The CDR3 DNA sequence: TGCAGCGTTGAAACAGCGGGGGGGCTGGATAATGAGCAGTTCTTC. It encodes CSVETAGGLDNEQFF.

V and J are TRBV30 and TRBJ2-6; the D gene is possibly TRBD2 (6 bases). Trimming removed 5 bases from V and 6 bases from J, with 14 bases in between. The CDR3 is made up of 14 amino acids. Germline assignment: CDR1 GTSNPN and CDR2 SVGIG (reference sequence). CDR3 residues: CAWGLGGEANVLTF. CDR3 sequence (DNA): TGTGCCTGGGGACTCGGGGGTGAGGCCAACGTCCTGACTTTC.

This clonotype came up many times. CDR3 protein: CASSPPRGTEAFF. The DNA for the CDR3 is TGTGCCAGCAGTCCCCCCCGGGGCACTGAAGCTTTCTTT. The chain combines TRBV6-1 with TRBJ1-1; D is uncertain. V was trimmed by 5 bases and J by 4 bases, leaving 11 bases between them. Germline lookup yields CDR1 MNHNS and CDR2 SASEGT. The CDR3 totals 13 residues.

This clonotype was recorded at least ten times. The V call is TRBV28, the J call TRBJ2-7; TRBD1 aligns across 8 bases. With V trimmed by 6 bases and J by 3 bases, 10 bases remained unmatched. This CDR3 has 15 amino acids. CDR1 is MDHEN and CDR2 is SYDVKM in the germline V gene. CDR3 residues: CASSPTDRVFYEQYF. The CDR3 region has the DNA TGTGCCAGCAGCCCAACGGACAGGGTTTTCTACGAGCAGTACTTC.

This sequence joins TRBV9 and TRBJ2-6, with D possibly being TRBD1 (5 bases). Trimming removed 0 bases from V and 2 bases from J, with 12 bases in between. Germline lookup yields CDR1 SGDLS and CDR2 YYNGEE. The CDR3 is made up of 17 amino acids. In DNA form, the CDR3 reads TGTGCCAGCAGCGTAGCCGGACAAGGCACTGGGGCCAACGTCCTGACTTTC. Its protein is CASSVAGQGTGANVLTF.